These T cell receptor beta chains were read from a single sample in a study of T cell changes during pregnancy in multiple sclerosis. Sequencing was performed with immunoSEQ multiplex PCR; in TCRdb, only in-frame clones are kept and a portion is missing. The sample includes some 60,000 clones, 75% to 95% of them seen just once. Sequenced material: peripheral blood, taken before pregnancy. These receptors all come from a female donor with multiple sclerosis, enrolled in a pregnancy study. Both conserved end residues are part of each CDR3. D genes are given only for firm matches. Not all rows give a size; the values are once, few, many and, for expanded clones, a class.

clone_size j_call d_call v_call cdr3_aa cdr3_nt
- TRBJ2-5 - TRBV19 CASSIAGVETQYF TGTGCCAGTAGTATAGCGGGGGTAGAGACCCAGTACTTC
- TRBJ2-1 TRBD1 TRBV29-1 CSVERTGSPNEQFF TGCAGCGTTGAAAGGACAGGGAGTCCGAATGAGCAGTTCTTC
- TRBJ2-5 TRBD2 TRBV19 CASQVAGTSGETQYF TGTGCCAGTCAGGTCGCCGGGACTAGCGGGGAGACCCAGTACTTC
- TRBJ1-2 - TRBV7-2 CASSPRGTYGYTF TGTGCCAGCAGCCCAAGGGGTACCTATGGCTACACCTTC
- TRBJ1-2 TRBD1 TRBV6-5 CASSSGQGGYGYTF TGTGCCAGCAGTAGTGGACAGGGGGGGTATGGCTACACCTTC
few TRBJ2-3 TRBD2 TRBV30 CAWSGGGGYTQYF TGTGCCTGGAGTGGGGGCGGGGGTTATACGCAGTATTTT
once TRBJ2-5 TRBD2 TRBV5-1 CASSPISSLAGMETQYF TGCGCCAGCAGCCCGATTTCCTCACTAGCGGGGATGGAGACCCAGTACTTC
- TRBJ1-2 - TRBV7-2 CAGDRLYGYTF TGTGCCGGCGACAGGTTGTATGGCTACACCTTC
- TRBJ2-3 TRBD2 TRBV30 CAWSPRSGVADTQYF TGTGCCTGGAGTCCCCGGAGCGGGGTGGCAGATACGCAGTATTTT
- TRBJ2-7 TRBD1 TRBV7-6 CASSPQGWAYEQYF TGTGCCAGCAGCCCACAGGGGTGGGCCTACGAGCAGTACTTC
- TRBJ2-7 - TRBV29-1 CSVEDREVEQYF TGCAGCGTTGAAGATCGGGAAGTCGAGCAGTACTTC
- TRBJ2-3 - TRBV7-9 CASSSKRPPRTDTQYF TGTGCCAGCAGCTCCAAGAGGCCTCCTCGCACAGATACGCAGTATTTT
- TRBJ2-3 - TRBV5-1 CASSLETGMDTQYF TGCGCCAGCAGCTTGGAAACAGGGATGGATACGCAGTATTTT
- TRBJ2-2 TRBD1 TRBV5-4 CASTDRGDTGELFF TGTGCCAGCACCGACAGGGGGGACACCGGGGAGCTGTTTTTT
- TRBJ2-7 - TRBV7-2 CASRRGGARYEQYF TGTGCCAGCAGGCGGGGCGGGGCCCGCTACGAGCAGTACTTC
- TRBJ2-3 - TRBV6-1 CASRTAKASTDTQYF TGTGCCAGCAGGACTGCTAAAGCGAGCACAGATACGCAGTATTTT
- TRBJ1-2 - TRBV6-5 CASSYEAGGYGYTF TGTGCCAGCAGTTACGAGGCGGGGGGCTATGGCTACACCTTC
- TRBJ1-6 - TRBV6-1 CASSRGEGNSPLHF TGTGCCAGCAGTCGCGGAGAGGGTAATTCACCCCTCCACTTT
- TRBJ2-1 TRBD2 TRBV7-2 CASSLETSKYNEQFF TGTGCCAGCAGCTTGGAGACTAGCAAGTACAATGAGCAGTTCTTC
- TRBJ1-1 - TRBV29-1 CSAGEGQNTEAFF TGCAGCGCTGGGGAAGGACAGAACACTGAAGCTTTCTTT
- TRBJ1-3 - TRBV11-2 CASSLDSESGNTIYF TGTGCCAGCAGCTTAGACAGCGAGTCGGGAAACACCATATATTTT
- TRBJ2-3 - TRBV4-3 CASSRLQGMGTDTQYF TGCGCCAGCAGCCGCCTACAGGGAATGGGCACAGATACGCAGTATTTT
few TRBJ1-1 - TRBV7-9 CASRPRTAVNTEAFF TGTGCCAGCAGACCGAGGACAGCTGTGAACACTGAAGCTTTCTTT
- TRBJ1-1 - TRBV9 CASRGGLNTEAFF TGTGCCAGCAGGGGGGGTCTGAACACTGAAGCTTTCTTT